Below are 26 T cell receptor beta chains sequenced from a single sample in a study of T-cell memory formation after mild COVID-19. TCRdb ran MiXCR on the 5' RACE reads and lists one entry per CDR3 protein. The sample has approximately 150,000 distinct CDR3 sequences, around 15% seen once. Source material: PBMCs or a T cell subset sorted from them (not recorded which). The source of these receptors is an adult woman who had mild COVID-19 (a few samples of this study predate the infection). Cell type and time point are not known.

This chain connects TRBV7-6 to TRBJ2-7; 8 bases line up with TRBD1. Germline lookup yields CDR1 SGHVS and CDR2 FNYEAQ. The CDR3 runs 15 residues. V lost 3 bases, J lost 0 bases, and 4 bases stayed unmatched. The CDR3 sequence is CASSLGTGFSYEQYF. The CDR3, as DNA: TGTGCCAGCAGCTTGGGGACAGGTTTCTCCTACGAGCAGTACTTC.

V is TRBV7-2 and J is TRBJ2-1; 7 bases agree with TRBD2. CDR3 size: 16 residues. Unmatched junction bases numbered 8, after V lost 5 bases and J lost 1 base. Germline V CDR1 and CDR2: SGHTA, FQGNSA. CDR3: CASSRQGGSSYNEQFF. CDR3 sequence (DNA): TGTGCCAGCAGCCGGCAGGGCGGGAGTTCCTACAATGAGCAGTTCTTC.

A few counts support this clonotype. The CDR3 protein is CATRPPALKDHEQYF. CDR3 bases: TGTGCCACCCGCCCCCCGGCGCTAAAGGACCACGAGCAGTACTTC. The gene calls are TRBV10-3 and TRBJ2-7; no definite D call. The germline V gene has CDR1 ENHRY and CDR2 SYGVKD. There are 15 residues in the CDR3. V was shortened by 10 bases and J by 5 bases, with 24 bases between the two germline ends.

This clonotype was counted at least ten times. The rearrangement links TRBV24-1 to TRBJ2-3; 7 nucleotides line up with TRBD1. CDR1 and CDR2 from the germline V gene are KGHDR and SFDVKD. This CDR3 contains 15 residues. The V segment lost 7 bases and the J segment 1 base; nucleotides outside the gene matches: 7. As DNA, the CDR3 is TGTGCCACCAGATCCCAGGGGGACGGCACAGATACGCAGTATTTT. It encodes CATRSQGDGTDTQYF.

The CDR3 is CAWSVDWANTGELFF. CDR3 coding DNA: TGTGCCTGGAGTGTCGACTGGGCGAACACCGGGGAGCTGTTTTTT. This chain connects TRBV30 to TRBJ2-2, with no clear D. Germline lookup yields CDR1 GTSNPN and CDR2 SVGIG (reference sequence). V was cut by 0 bases and J by 0 bases, with 8 bases left in between. There are 15 residues in the CDR3.

The sample holds a few counts of this clonotype. The genes are TRBV4-2 and TRBJ2-1, with 11 bases fitting TRBD2. The CDR3 loop spans 16 amino acids. The germline CDR1 and CDR2 sequences are LGHNA and YNFKEQ. V trimming: 3 bases; J trimming: 4 bases; junction bases outside the gene matches: 5. In DNA form, the CDR3 reads TGTGCCAGCAGCCAGTTTCTAGCGGGAGGTTACAATGAGCAGTTCTTC. It encodes CASSQFLAGGYNEQFF.

The chain combines TRBV5-4 with TRBJ2-1; 13 nucleotides match TRBD2. Germline V gene lookup returns CDR1 SGHNT and CDR2 YYREEE (reference sequence). Trimming at V came to 0 bases and at J to 13 bases, leaving 10 bases not matched to a gene. This CDR3 has 16 residues. CDR3 region: CASSLALAGGMGEQFF. CDR3 DNA sequence: TGTGCCAGCAGCTTGGCACTAGCGGGAGGGATGGGTGAACAGTTCTTC.

The chain uses TRBV4-1 and TRBJ2-3, with unresolved D. V shed 2 bases and J shed 6 bases, with 15 bases lying between them. Per the germline V gene, CDR1 is MGHRA and CDR2 is YSYEKL. The CDR3 covers 15 residues. CDR3 loop: CASSQLSAGPDTQYF. The CDR3 region has the DNA TGCGCCAGCAGCCAATTGAGCGCAGGCCCCGATACGCAGTATTTT.

This clonotype has more than one count but fewer than ten. The chain carries TRBV30 and TRBJ2-1, with 11 positions matching TRBD2. The CDR3 contains 16 residues. V dropped 2 bases and J dropped 10; count of bases not matched to a gene: 13. Germline V gene data show CDR1 as GTSNPN and CDR2 as SVGIG (reference sequence). CDR3 in DNA: TGTGCCTGGAGTCCACTTAGCGGGGGGGCCTTGGCCGAGCAGTTCTTC. Protein: CAWSPLSGGALAEQFF.

The CDR3 nucleotides read TGTGCCAGCAGCCAAGCTGCTTATCAGCGGGAGGAACTCTACGAGCAGTACTTC. Protein sequence: CASSQAAYQREELYEQYF. The chain carries TRBV4-2 and TRBJ2-7; TRBD2 aligns across 9 bases. This CDR3 contains 18 residues. Trimming removed 1 base from V and 3 bases from J; junction bases left unmatched: 13. Germline V CDR1 and CDR2: LGHNA, YNFKEQ.

This clonotype came up many times. The rearrangement links TRBV7-2 to TRBJ2-1; maybe TRBD2 (5 bases). V dropped 7 bases and J dropped 0 bases, with 16 bases sitting between them. This CDR3 has 16 amino acids. The germline V gene encodes CDR1 SGHTA and CDR2 FQGNSA. The CDR3 DNA reads TGTGCCAGCACCGGGCAGCGGCAGCGCTCCTACAATGAGCAGTTCTTC. It translates to CASTGQRQRSYNEQFF.

V is TRBV25-1 and J is TRBJ2-7; 12 bases agree with TRBD1. V gave up 5 bases and J gave up 5 bases; unmatched junction bases: 4. The CDR3 covers 14 residues. CDR1 and CDR2 (germline): MGHDK, SYGVNS. CDR3 in amino acids: CASSLGQGAHEQYF. CDR3 sequence (DNA): TGTGCCAGCAGTCTGGGACAGGGGGCCCACGAGCAGTACTTC.

Ten or more counts support this clonotype. The chain has TRBV6-5 and TRBJ2-2; 7 nucleotides line up with TRBD1. With 3 bases clipped from V and 5 bases from J, the junction kept 6 bases outside the gene matches. There are 15 residues in the CDR3. In germline, CDR1 is MNHEY, CDR2 SVGAGI. CDR3 loop: CASSYSNRGTGELFF. For the CDR3, the DNA is TGTGCCAGCAGTTATAGCAACAGGGGAACCGGGGAGCTGTTTTTT.

The V gene is TRBV7-9, the J gene TRBJ2-6; D is perhaps TRBD2 (5 bases). V shed 5 bases and J shed 1 base, with 9 bases lying between them. This CDR3 region has 15 residues. CDR1 is SEHNR, CDR2 FQNEAQ, per germline (reference sequence). CDR3 sequence (DNA): TGTGCCAGCAGCCTACGACTATCTGGGGCCAACGTCCTGACTTTC. It is translated as CASSLRLSGANVLTF.

The chain recombines TRBV30 with TRBJ2-7, with D tentatively TRBD2 (5 bases). The CDR3 has 11 amino acids. Looked up from germline, CDR1 is GTSNPN and CDR2 is SVGIG (reference sequence). V lost 2 bases and J lost 7, with 9 bases in between. CDR3 in amino acids: CAWSLGGEQYF. The CDR3 coding sequence is TGTGCCTGGAGTTTAGGCGGGGAGCAGTACTTC.

CDR3 residues: CASSEGPRPGTTNEKLFF. DNA for the CDR3: TGTGCCAGCAGTGAAGGACCCCGACCAGGGACAACTAATGAAAAACTGTTTTTT. The chain uses TRBV2 and TRBJ1-4; D is possibly TRBD1 (5 bases). Germline loops: CDR1 SNHLY, CDR2 FYNNEI. The CDR3 covers 18 residues. Trimming cost V 1 base and J 0 bases, with 15 bases left between them. Variable domain in full (rest from reference TRBV2 and TRBJ1-4): EPEVTQTPSHQVTQMGQEVILRCVPISNHLYFYWYRQILGQKVEFLVSFYNNEISEKSEIFDDQFSVERPDGSNFTLKIRSTKLEDSAMYFCASSEGPRPGTTNEKLFFGSGTQLSVL.

This clonotype occurred many times. CDR3 loop: CASSRSGTYEQYF. In nucleotides, the CDR3 is TGTGCCAGCAGCCGGAGCGGAACCTACGAGCAGTACTTC. The V call is TRBV6-2 or TRBV6-3, the J call TRBJ2-7, with D perhaps matching TRBD2 (5 bases). Trimming left V 6 bases short and J 2 bases short, with 11 bases between. CDR1 and CDR2 (germline): MNHEY, SVGEGT. The CDR3 is 13 residues long.

The sample holds a few counts of this clonotype. V gene TRBV5-5 combines with J gene TRBJ1-4; D is uncertain. The CDR3 is 14 amino acids. Germline CDR1 is SGHKS and CDR2 is YYEKEE (reference sequence). V was pared by 2 bases and J by 7 bases, with 12 bases between. The CDR3 bases are TGTGCCAGCAGCTTCGATCGGACGTTTGAAAAACTGTTTTTT. This encodes CASSFDRTFEKLFF.

The chain is built from TRBV20-1 and TRBJ2-1; unclear D gene. V was pared by 6 bases and J by 0 bases, with 9 bases between. The CDR3 contains 13 residues. Germline values: CDR1 DFQATT, CDR2 SNEGSKA (reference sequence). This CDR3 reads CSAPVSSYNEQFF. The CDR3 DNA reads as TGCAGTGCCCCCGTCAGCTCCTACAATGAGCAGTTCTTC.

This clonotype was recorded at least ten times. V gene TRBV24-1 combines with J gene TRBJ2-1, with D uncertain. The V and J ends lost 4 bases and 3 bases respectively, with 6 bases between them. Looked up from germline, CDR1 is KGHDR and CDR2 is SFDVKD. The CDR3 has 13 residues. This chain's CDR3 is CATSEWDYNEQFF. Written as DNA, the CDR3 is TGTGCCACCAGTGAATGGGACTACAATGAGCAGTTCTTC.

The genes are TRBV6-2 or TRBV6-3 and TRBJ1-5; D might be TRBD1 (6 bases). Trimming shortened V by 2 bases and J by 1 base, and 9 bases separated the two germline ends. This CDR3 contains 15 residues. Germline V lookup: CDR1 MNHEY, CDR2 SVGEGT. CDR3 nucleotides: TGTGCCAGCAGTTACCCGGGGGCGAGCAATCAGCCCCAGCATTTT. Its protein is CASSYPGASNQPQHF.

V is TRBV6-5 and J is TRBJ2-1, with D possibly being TRBD2 (6 bases). Between the trimmed V and J ends, which lost 5 bases and 0 bases, there was a span of 14 bases. The length of the CDR3 is 16 residues. CDR1 and CDR2 from the germline V gene are MNHEY and SVGAGI. The CDR3 nucleotides read TGTGCCAGCAGTACGCTAGCGTTCGGCTCCTACAATGAGCAGTTCTTC. It is translated as CASSTLAFGSYNEQFF.

V is TRBV12-3 or TRBV12-4 and J is TRBJ2-1; the D is unclear. V was clipped by 2 bases and J by 7 bases, with 6 bases between them. The CDR3 loop spans 12 amino acids. CDR3 residues: CASSLNSNEQFF. The CDR3 nucleotides read TGTGCCAGCAGTTTAAACTCAAATGAGCAGTTCTTC.

This clonotype was detected many times. V usage is TRBV7-9 and J usage is TRBJ2-1; unclear D gene. The ends were cut back, 5 bases at V and 0 bases at J, with 14 bases in the middle. This CDR3 has 16 residues. CDR1 and CDR2 from the germline V gene are SEHNR and FQNEAQ (reference sequence). CDR3 nucleotide sequence: TGTGCCAGCAGCCCGGAGCGCGGTAGCTCCTACAATGAGCAGTTCTTC. It specifies CASSPERGSSYNEQFF.

This chain uses TRBV7-8 with TRBJ1-2; 8 positions match TRBD1. The CDR3 runs 14 residues. Germline V lookup: CDR1 SGHVS, CDR2 FQNEAQ. V lost 4 bases and J lost 8; bases outside the gene matches: 9. The CDR3 loop is CASSSPGQVGGYTF. CDR3 DNA: TGTGCCAGCAGCTCCCCGGGACAGGTTGGGGGCTACACCTTC.

This clonotype has a handful of counts. The J gene is TRBJ2-2, the V gene TRBV5-1, with D possibly matching TRBD1 (5 bases). The CDR3 length is 15 residues. Germline loops: CDR1 SGHRS, CDR2 YFSETQ. Trimming stripped 0 bases from V and 0 bases from J, with 6 bases between. In DNA, the CDR3 is TGCGCCAGCAGCTTGGAACAGGCGAACACCGGGGAGCTGTTTTTT. Encoded protein: CASSLEQANTGELFF.